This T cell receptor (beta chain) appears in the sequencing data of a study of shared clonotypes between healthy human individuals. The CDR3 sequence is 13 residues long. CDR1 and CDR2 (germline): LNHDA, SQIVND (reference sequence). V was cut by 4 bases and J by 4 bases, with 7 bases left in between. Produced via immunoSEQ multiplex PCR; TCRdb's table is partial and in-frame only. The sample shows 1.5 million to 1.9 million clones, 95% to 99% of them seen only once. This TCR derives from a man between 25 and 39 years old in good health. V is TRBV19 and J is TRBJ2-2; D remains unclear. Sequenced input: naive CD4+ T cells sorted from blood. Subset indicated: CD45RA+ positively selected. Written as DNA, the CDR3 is TGTGCCAGTAGTACGAGGCCCACCGGGGAGCTGTTTTTT. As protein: CASSTRPTGELFF.